The 28 T cell receptor beta chains below all came from one sample that was sequenced in a study of monozygotic twins with cystic fibrosis. The assay was immunoSEQ multiplex PCR, and TCRdb's table has in-frame clones only and misses some. The sample lists roughly 28,000 clones, just under 85% occurring once. Sequencing was carried out using blood. Every receptor here comes from a girl aged 2-10 years with cystic fibrosis.

The chain couples TRBV5-4 to TRBJ2-2; 9 nucleotides line up with TRBD1. Germline assignment: CDR1 SGHNT and CDR2 YYREEE (reference sequence). V lost 4 bases, J lost 6 bases, and 7 bases stayed unmatched. This CDR3 has 15 residues. The CDR3 protein is CASSLDRGGPGELFF. CDR3 coding DNA: TGTGCCAGCAGCCTGGACAGGGGTGGTCCCGGGGAGCTGTTTTTT.

The gene calls are TRBV2 and TRBJ2-7, with TRBD2 matching 11 bases. V was pared by 10 bases and J by 1 base, with 15 bases of the junction left unmatched. Germline CDR1 is SNHLY and CDR2 is FYNNEI. The CDR3 covers 17 residues. The CDR3 DNA reads as TGTGCCACCTTGGTACTAGCGGGAGTTTTCTTATCCTACGAGCAGTACTTC. Residues: CATLVLAGVFLSYEQYF.

The chain combines TRBV10-1 with TRBJ2-3; 8 bases are a match to TRBD1. CDR3 length: 15 residues. Trimming cost V 2 bases and J 6 bases; bases outside gene matches: 7. Per the germline V gene, CDR1 is WNHNN and CDR2 is SYGVQD (reference sequence). CDR3 in amino acids: CASSESDRGTDTQYF. The CDR3 DNA reads TGCGCCAGCAGTGAGAGCGACAGGGGAACGGATACGCAGTATTTT.

The rearrangement joins TRBV5-1 to TRBJ2-6, with a possible D match to TRBD1 (5 bases). This CDR3 has 16 amino acids. Trimming stripped 5 bases from V and 2 bases from J, with 14 bases between. Germline CDR1 and CDR2: SGHRS and YFSETQ. The CDR3 protein is CASRAAGAAGANVLTF. The DNA for the CDR3 is TGCGCCAGCAGGGCAGCTGGGGCCGCTGGGGCCAACGTCCTGACTTTC.

This chain joins TRBV2 and TRBJ1-1, with D perhaps TRBD1 (6 bases). V lost 6 bases and J 3 bases, leaving 11 bases between the germline ends. This CDR3 contains 13 residues. From germline, CDR1 is SNHLY and CDR2 FYNNEI. The CDR3 nucleotides read TGTGCCAGCAGATTACAGGGACACACTGAAGCTTTCTTT. Translating it yields CASRLQGHTEAFF.

Remarks on this clone: One end of the junction fails to match germline, which may point to a read error. The chain joins TRBV20-1 to TRBJ2-7; possibly TRBD2 for D (6 bases). Germline loops: CDR1 DFQATT, CDR2 SNEGSKA (reference sequence). The CDR3 is 11 amino acids. CDR3 DNA sequence: TGCAGTGCTAGAGTCCCGGGACTGGATATCTTC. Translated, it gives CSARVPGLDIF.

J is TRBJ2-5 and V is TRBV30; TRBD1 might be the D (6 bases). Germline CDR1 and CDR2: GTSNPN and SVGIG (reference sequence). With 4 bases removed from V and 4 bases from J, the gap between germline ends came to 10 bases. CDR3 length equals 12 residues. The chain's CDR3 is CAWTVGGETQYF. The CDR3, as DNA: TGTGCCTGGACTGTAGGGGGAGAGACCCAGTACTTC.

J is TRBJ2-5 and V is TRBV5-4; 10 bases fit TRBD2. The CDR3 has 18 amino acids. Germline V CDR1 and CDR2: SGHNT, YYREEE (reference sequence). V shed 4 bases and J 4 bases; nucleotides not matched to a gene: 16. The CDR3 is CASSPGVAGGGRGETQYF. CDR3 bases: TGTGCCAGCAGCCCGGGGGTAGCGGGAGGTGGTCGGGGAGAGACCCAGTACTTC.

V gene TRBV10-3 combines with J gene TRBJ2-1, with 16 positions matching TRBD2. CDR1 and CDR2 from the germline V gene are ENHRY and SYGVKD. The CDR3 is made up of 17 amino acids. The V segment lost 0 bases and the J segment 7 bases; nucleotides outside the gene matches: 3. CDR3 DNA: TGTGCCATCAGTGAGTCGACGGGACTAGCGGGAGGGAATGAGCAGTTCTTC. It specifies CAISESTGLAGGNEQFF.

The gene calls are TRBV14 and TRBJ2-7; D perhaps matches TRBD2 (5 bases). V was clipped by 1 base and J by 7 bases, with 14 bases between them. The CDR3 extends over 14 amino acids. The germline gives CDR1 SGHDN, CDR2 FVKESK. CDR3 residues: CASSQARLAAEQYF. CDR3 bases: TGTGCCAGCAGCCAAGCCAGGCTAGCAGCTGAGCAGTACTTC.

V is TRBV7-7 and J is TRBJ2-1; 10 bases line up with TRBD2. This CDR3 contains 17 residues. The germline CDR1 and CDR2 sequences are SSHAT and FNYEAQ (reference sequence). V lost 5 bases and J lost 2; bases outside the gene matches: 9. The CDR3 nucleotides read TGTGCCAGCAGCCCCGCGCTAGCGGGAGTCACCTACAATGAGCAGTTCTTC. Translated: CASSPALAGVTYNEQFF.

The V call is TRBV25-1, the J call TRBJ1-1; D is ambiguous. Trimming cost V 4 bases and J 1 base, with 13 bases left between them. This CDR3 contains 15 residues. Germline CDR1 and CDR2: MGHDK and SYGVNS. CDR3 nucleotides: TGTGCCAGCAGTGGGGCAGACGCTGCGAACACTGAAGCTTTCTTT. This gives the protein CASSGADAANTEAFF.

The chain couples TRBV4-1 to TRBJ2-7, with 7 bases fitting TRBD1. This CDR3 has 12 amino acids. Trimming at V came to 4 bases and at J to 5 bases, leaving 2 bases not matched to a gene. The germline V gene encodes CDR1 MGHRA and CDR2 YSYEKL. The CDR3 DNA reads TGCGCCAGCAGCCGGACAGGTCACGAGCAGTACTTC. This translates into CASSRTGHEQYF.

J is TRBJ1-2 and V is TRBV7-9; tentative D call: TRBD1 (5 bases). Deletions cut 5 bases from V and 7 bases from J, with 14 bases between. The CDR3 has 13 amino acids. CDR1 is SEHNR and CDR2 is FQNEAQ in the germline V gene (reference sequence). The CDR3 region has the DNA TGTGCCAGCAGCCTACTTAGGGGAGGTGGCTACACCTTC. Translated, it gives CASSLLRGGGYTF.

The chain recombines TRBV2 with TRBJ2-1, with 9 bases aligning to TRBD1. CDR1 and CDR2 (germline): SNHLY, FYNNEI. V gave up 3 bases and J gave up 3 bases; unmatched junction bases: 3. The CDR3 has 15 residues. The CDR3 sequence is CASSDRDRDYNEQFF. The CDR3 nucleotides read TGTGCCAGCAGTGACCGGGACAGGGACTACAATGAGCAGTTCTTC.

This clone was observed a single time. This chain uses TRBV7-9 with TRBJ1-5; 10 positions agree with TRBD1. V lost 0 bases and J lost 8; bases outside the gene matches: 7. Germline V CDR1 and CDR2: SEHNR, FQNEAQ (reference sequence). CDR3 length: 16 amino acids. CDR3 sequence (DNA): TGTGCCAGCAGCTTAGCAGCCGGGACAGGGGAAAAGCCCCAGCATTTT. Protein product: CASSLAAGTGEKPQHF.

The chain joins TRBV29-1 to TRBJ2-7; 9 nucleotides line up with TRBD2. Unmatched junction bases numbered 5, after V lost 5 bases and J lost 3 bases. The V gene's germline CDR1 is SQVTM and CDR2 ANQGSEA. CDR3 length equals 13 residues. Here the CDR3 DNA reads TGCAGCGTTCTAGCGGGGCTCCTCTACGAGCAGTACTTC. Amino acids: CSVLAGLLYEQYF.

V is TRBV19 and J is TRBJ2-7; D is undetermined. The CDR3 consists of 12 residues. Germline CDR1 LNHDA, CDR2 SQIVND (reference sequence). V was clipped by 10 bases and J by 3 bases, with 13 bases between them. CDR3 protein: CATESPGYEQYF. The CDR3 region has the DNA TGTGCCACCGAATCCCCAGGCTACGAGCAGTACTTC.

This CDR3 is CASSQDRGSGELFF. The CDR3 nucleotides are TGCGCCAGCAGCCAAGATAGAGGGTCCGGGGAGCTGTTTTTT. The rearrangement links TRBV4-1 to TRBJ2-2, with a possible D match to TRBD2 (5 bases). V lost 0 bases to trimming and J lost 6 bases, with 8 bases between them. From germline, CDR1 is MGHRA and CDR2 YSYEKL. The CDR3 has 14 residues.

The rearrangement joins TRBV11-1 to TRBJ2-2; tentatively, D is TRBD2 (5 bases). V dropped 0 bases and J dropped 1 base, with 15 bases sitting between them. Germline CDR1 reads SGHAT; CDR2 reads FQDESV (reference sequence). The CDR3 contains 18 residues. CDR3 DNA: TGTGCCAGCAGCTTAGCCACCGGGATCTTAAGGAACACCGGGGAGCTGTTTTTT. This codes for CASSLATGILRNTGELFF.

The chain employs TRBV27 and TRBJ1-2, with 9 nucleotides matching TRBD1. CDR3 size: 14 residues. Germline V gene sequence: CDR1 MNHEY, CDR2 SMNVEV (reference sequence). Trimming at V came to 5 bases and at J to 2 bases, leaving 3 bases not matched to a gene. This chain's CDR3 is CASSRTGVNYGYTF. CDR3 bases: TGTGCCAGCAGTAGGACAGGGGTCAACTATGGCTACACCTTC.

V and J are TRBV19 and TRBJ2-1; D is possibly TRBD2 (6 bases). Germline V lookup: CDR1 LNHDA, CDR2 SQIVND (reference sequence). This CDR3 spans 15 amino acids. Deletions cut 5 bases from V and 6 bases from J, with 17 bases between. The chain's CDR3 is CASSLGGTVLNEQFF. As DNA, the CDR3 is TGTGCCAGTAGTTTAGGCGGGACCGTCCTCAATGAGCAGTTCTTC.

V and J are TRBV6-5 and TRBJ2-5; TRBD2 might be the D (6 bases). This CDR3 comprises 12 residues. Germline CDR1 reads MNHEY; CDR2 reads SVGAGI. V was clipped by 5 bases and J by 5 bases, with 9 bases between them. In DNA, the CDR3 is TGTGCCAGCAGTCGCGGAGGGGAGACCCAGTACTTC. Its translation: CASSRGGETQYF.

The chain has TRBV10-3 and TRBJ2-2, with 10 positions matching TRBD2. The CDR3 runs 17 residues. CDR1 and CDR2 (germline): ENHRY, SYGVKD. Trimming cost V 10 bases and J 6 bases; bases outside gene matches: 17. CDR3 in amino acids: CATLGASGRSPAGELFF. CDR3 in DNA: TGTGCCACCTTAGGGGCTAGCGGGAGATCTCCGGCCGGGGAGCTGTTTTTT.

The V call is TRBV4-2, the J call TRBJ1-3; TRBD1 is a possible D gene (6 bases). The CDR3 is 16 residues long. V was shortened by 6 bases and J by 0 bases, with 15 bases between the two germline ends. The germline V gene has CDR1 LGHNA and CDR2 YNFKEQ. CDR3 sequence reads: CASRRGPDSSGNTIYF. For the CDR3, the DNA is TGTGCCAGCAGACGTGGACCGGACAGCTCTGGAAACACCATATATTTT.

This rearrangement joins TRBV9 to TRBJ2-3; 8 positions match TRBD1. There are 12 residues in the CDR3. In germline, CDR1 is SGDLS, CDR2 YYNGEE. Trimming removed 4 bases from V and 9 bases from J; junction bases left unmatched: 4. CDR3 in DNA: TGTGCCAGCAGCCCGGGACAGGCAACGCAGTATTTT. The encoded protein is CASSPGQATQYF.

The CDR3 DNA reads as TGTGCCAGTAGTGCCTTAGCGGGAGGGACTATTAATGAGCAGTTCTTC. Protein product: CASSALAGGTINEQFF. The chain has TRBV19 and TRBJ2-1; TRBD2 aligns across 11 bases. V shed 5 bases, J shed 7 bases, and the junction held 10 bases outside the gene matches. The CDR3 is 16 residues long. Per the germline V gene, CDR1 is LNHDA and CDR2 is SQIVND (reference sequence).

CDR3 bases: TGTGCCAGCAGTTACTCGTCTAGCGGGGGCATTCAGTACTTC. Translated: CASSYSSSGGIQYF. This chain links TRBV6-5 with TRBJ2-4; 10 bases are a match to TRBD2. V trimming: 0 bases; J trimming: 9 bases; junction bases outside the gene matches: 2. Germline CDR1 is MNHEY and CDR2 is SVGAGI. This CDR3 has 14 residues.